The T cell receptor (beta chain) under discussion was sequenced for a study of blood T cell repertoires in COVID-19 (dated by TCRdb to the early 2020s). With respect to the entire study: Samples covering the acute and convalescent phases of COVID-19 were provided by collaborators in the United States, Italy and Spain. The prospective study material was composed of cDNA or gDNA derived from T cells, B-cell-depleted T cells, or PBMCs. The dataset comprised deeply sampled blood TCRbeta repertoires from subjects exposed to, actively infected with, or recovered from COVID-19. The repertoires were released in a freely available public database intended as a resource for research on the immune response to SARS-CoV-2. Samples came from the ongoing ImmuneRACE study (first 160 participants) plus 1,254 subjects from 6 global collaborators. Nearly every sample came with metadata listing a de-identified subject ID, COVID-19 status, age in years and sex. Where available, HLA class I and class II types were obtained from metadata supplied by the sample provider rather than from assay-based typing. The paper as a whole reports these results and caveats: Clinical and demographic metadata were provided uncurated, with the amount varying by source and participant.

The CDR1 and CDR2 encoded by the germline V gene (reference sequence) are LNHDA and SQIVND. The V end loses 0 bases and the J end loses 3 bases, and a stretch of 14 bases separates them. Spanning cysteine to phenylalanine, the CDR3 consists of 16 amino acids. This entry keeps only the CDR3 DNA: 48 bases, framed from base 1. Worth noting for this clone: The antigen this receptor binds is unknown. Per-nucleotide qualities are absent, and no much larger clonotype sits a single base away.

The collaborating institutions used their own protocols to collect whole blood in K2EDTA tubes. For TCRbeta analysis, collaborators shipped samples in one of three forms: frozen whole blood, isolated PBMCs, or DNA extracted from either of those sample types. TCRbeta CDR3 regions were amplified from genomic DNA by means of the immunoSEQ Assay, a bias-controlled multiplex PCR. Turning to the authors' computational methods: The number of nucleated cells in each sample was estimated from the amplification of reference gene primers within the assay. To quantify the absolute abundance of each unique TCRbeta CDR3 rearrangement, sequence reads were collapsed and filtered. For each sample, productive Simpson clonality was calculated by taking the square root of Simpson's diversity index across productive rearrangements. In TCRdb, the immuneACCESS table is reduced to in-frame sequences with V and J assigned. These tables do not hold every clone; where another copy was compared, an unresolved V gene accounts for under half, and the others remain unexplained. For V, J and clone size, that table is used; D and trimming come from the DNA. For this sample there are about 150,000 clones; 80% to 90% appear just once. In total, the top ten clones hold about 15% of the sample.

Sequenced input: peripheral blood. The receptor chain draws on TRBV19 and TRBJ1-2, with TRBD1 tentatively as D gene (6 bases match). This receptor was identified in a woman in her forties with acute or convalescent COVID-19. The CDR3 here reads CASSIDWQGQHYGYTF. The sequenced DNA: TGTGCCAGTAGTATAGATTGGCAGGGGCAGCACTATGGCTACACCTTC.